The 14 T cell receptor beta chains below come from one sample, sequenced in a study of shared clonotypes between healthy human individuals. It was CD45RO-negative cells, positively selected for CCR7, that made up naive CD8 cells, with terminally differentiated effector memory CD45RA+ cells excluded. Using immunoSEQ multiplex PCR, the repertoire was profiled, and TCRdb retains in-frame clones only, with some absent. Of roughly 590,000 clones listed, roughly 95% are singletons. The source material was naive CD8+ T cells sorted from blood. The receptors shown here come from a woman between 25 and 40 years old in good health.

J is TRBJ1-2 and V is TRBV19; the match to TRBD1 covers 8 bases. V lost 7 bases, J lost 4 bases, and 17 bases stayed unmatched. Per germline, CDR1 LNHDA and CDR2 SQIVND (reference sequence). The CDR3 runs 17 residues. CDR3 loop: CASNLWTTGASGYGYTF. In DNA, the CDR3 is TGTGCCAGTAACTTATGGACGACAGGGGCGTCTGGCTATGGCTACACCTTC.

The chain carries TRBV4-1 and TRBJ2-3, with a tentative D call TRBD2 (6 bases). V gave up 1 base and J gave up 2 bases, with 13 bases separating them. Germline loops: CDR1 MGHRA, CDR2 YSYEKL. This CDR3 has 16 amino acids. The CDR3 reads CASSQARDSITDTQYF. CDR3 DNA: TGCGCCAGCAGCCAAGCACGGGACTCAATCACAGATACGCAGTATTTT.

V is TRBV7-9 and J is TRBJ2-5; no clear D. CDR3 size: 13 residues. V gave up 3 bases and J gave up 2 bases, with 7 bases separating them. Germline V gene sequence: CDR1 SEHNR, CDR2 FQNEAQ (reference sequence). CDR3 DNA: TGTGCCAGCAGCTTTAACGGACAAGAGACCCAGTACTTC. It translates to CASSFNGQETQYF.

The rearrangement links TRBV9 to TRBJ1-2; the match to TRBD1 covers 9 bases. The CDR3 is made up of 16 amino acids. The germline CDR1 and CDR2 sequences are SGDLS and YYNGEE. Trimming at V came to 3 bases and at J to 1 base, leaving 7 bases not matched to a gene. The CDR3 is CASSGTGGDFNYGYTF. The CDR3 bases are TGTGCCAGCAGCGGAACAGGGGGCGACTTTAACTATGGCTACACCTTC.

The chain is built from TRBV28 and TRBJ2-5, with D tentatively TRBD2 (5 bases). This CDR3 is built from 14 residues. Trimming stripped 6 bases from V and 4 bases from J, with 15 bases between. Germline CDR1 reads MDHEN; CDR2 reads SYDVKM. CDR3 in amino acids: CASRINGMAETQYF. CDR3 coding DNA: TGTGCCAGCAGAATTAACGGGATGGCAGAGACCCAGTACTTC.

The V and J genes are TRBV11-2 and TRBJ2-7, with TRBD2 as a possible D gene (6 bases). V shed 4 bases and J shed 3 bases, with 13 bases lying between them. Germline loops: CDR1 SGHAT, CDR2 FQNNGV. CDR3 length: 14 residues. The CDR3 loop is CASSSLLALYEQYF. The CDR3, as DNA: TGTGCCAGCAGCTCCCTACTAGCTCTCTACGAGCAGTACTTC.

The V and J genes are TRBV28 and TRBJ2-3, with 7 bases aligning to TRBD2. The V and J ends lost 2 bases and 6 bases, in that order; junction bases with no gene match: 5. The CDR3 consists of 14 residues. Germline CDR1 reads MDHEN; CDR2 reads SYDVKM. This chain's CDR3 is CASSLAGEGDTQYF. The CDR3 DNA reads TGTGCCAGCAGTTTAGCGGGGGAGGGGGATACGCAGTATTTT.

The chain has TRBV19 and TRBJ1-1; 8 nucleotides align to TRBD1. The CDR3 has 13 amino acids. CDR1 LNHDA and CDR2 SQIVND come from the germline V gene (reference sequence). V was clipped by 9 bases and J by 1 base; unmatched bases: 4. The CDR3 region has the DNA TGTGCCAGCGGGGACAGGCCGAACACTGAAGCTTTCTTT. Its translation: CASGDRPNTEAFF.

As concerns this clone: The junction differs from germline at one of its ends, possibly a read error. This sequence joins TRBV28 and TRBJ2-1; D unresolved. The length of the CDR3 is 14 residues. Germline CDR1 MDHEN, CDR2 SYDVKM. As DNA, the CDR3 is TGTGCCAGCGGTTTCGAGAGCTCCTACAATGAGCAGTTCTTC. Translating it yields CASGFESSYNEQFF.

The chain is built from TRBV13 and TRBJ1-3; D is ambiguous. V was pared by 5 bases and J by 0 bases, with 5 bases between. The CDR3 contains 13 residues. Looked up from germline, CDR1 is PRHDT and CDR2 is FYEKMQ (reference sequence). The CDR3 sequence is CASSRGSGNTIYF. The CDR3, as DNA: TGTGCCAGCAGCCGGGGCTCTGGAAACACCATATATTTT. The whole variable domain, filled in from reference TRBV13 and TRBJ1-3, reads AAGVIQSPRHLIKEKRETATLKCYPIPRHDTVYWYQQGPGQDPQFLISFYEKMQSDKGSIPDRFSAQQFSDYHSELNMSSLELGDSALYFCASSRGSGNTIYFGEGSWLTVV.

The rearrangement joins TRBV7-9 to TRBJ2-7; D not certain. In germline, CDR1 is SEHNR, CDR2 FQNEAQ (reference sequence). Trimming took 4 bases from V and 6 from J, leaving 10 bases between them. This CDR3 has 12 amino acids. The CDR3: CASSSVVGEQYF. The CDR3 coding sequence is TGTGCCAGCAGCTCAGTCGTCGGCGAGCAGTACTTC.

This rearrangement joins TRBV7-9 to TRBJ2-7; maybe TRBD2 (7 bases). Germline V gene lookup returns CDR1 SEHNR and CDR2 FQNEAQ (reference sequence). With 5 bases removed from V and 6 bases from J, the gap between germline ends came to 11 bases. CDR3 length: 12 amino acids. CDR3 protein: CASSQGTTEQYF. The CDR3 region has the DNA TGTGCCAGCAGCCAGGGGACTACCGAGCAGTACTTC.

The J gene is TRBJ2-1, the V gene TRBV7-3; 8 bases match TRBD2. The CDR3 is 15 amino acids. CDR1 and CDR2 (germline): SGHTA, FQGTGA. V shed 5 bases, J shed 2 bases, and the junction held 5 bases outside the gene matches. CDR3 bases: TGTGCCAGCAGCCCAATAGCGGGAACCTACAATGAGCAGTTCTTC. Translated, it gives CASSPIAGTYNEQFF.

In its sample, this clone was seen once. This chain connects TRBV5-4 to TRBJ2-1, with 13 bases fitting TRBD2. The CDR3 has 16 residues. Germline loops: CDR1 SGHNT, CDR2 YYREEE (reference sequence). The trim removed 4 bases at V and 6 bases at J, leaving 7 bases unmatched. CDR3 sequence: CASSTGLAGDANEQFF. In nucleotides, the CDR3 is TGTGCCAGCAGCACCGGACTAGCGGGAGACGCCAATGAGCAGTTCTTC.